This is a list of T cell receptor beta chains from one sample in a study of blood T cell repertoires in COVID-19. Repertoires were generated with immunoSEQ multiplex PCR, while TCRdb's copy carries only in-frame clones and drops some. The sample consists of approximately 150,000 clones, approximately 84% of them appearing once. The sample taken for sequencing was PBMCs or T cells enriched from blood (not recorded which). The receptors derive from a woman in her forties or fifties with acute COVID-19. Each CDR3 is given with its conserved first and last residue. D genes are given only for firm matches. Size is omitted from some rows. Given values are once, few, many or a class for expanded clones.

TRBV21-1	NA	TRBJ2-7	NA	TGTGCCAGCAGCAGATTGACAGAGACCTACGAGCAGTACTTC	CASSRLTETYEQYF
TRBV29-1	NA	TRBJ2-1	TRBD2	TGCAGCGCCGAAGGACTAGCGGGAGTTAATGAGCAGTTCTTC	CSAEGLAGVNEQFF
TRBV28	NA	TRBJ1-1	TRBD1	TGTGCCACCTCGGGAGGGGGCCAGAACACTGAAGCTTTCTTT	CATSGGGQNTEAFF
TRBV12-3/TRBV12-4	NA	TRBJ1-6	NA	TGTGCCAGCAGTTTAGGAGCCCAACTCCCCCTCCACTTT	CASSLGAQLPLHF
TRBV15	NA	TRBJ2-1	TRBD2	TGTGCCACCAGCAGGCGGCGGGGGAGTGAGCAGTTCTTC	CATSRRRGSEQFF
TRBV11-3	NA	TRBJ1-2	NA	TGTGCCAGCAGCTTAGCCTCACAGGTGCAAAGAGGCTACACCTTC	CASSLASQVQRGYTF
TRBV19	NA	TRBJ2-1	NA	TGTGCCAGTAGTATCGGCTCGGGGGAGACACGTGTCTTC	CASSIGSGETRVF
TRBV14	few	TRBJ1-4	TRBD1	TGTGCCAGCAGCCAACTTAGACAGGGGGCTCCTGAAAAACTGTTTTTT	CASSQLRQGAPEKLFF
TRBV19	NA	TRBJ2-1	TRBD2	TGTGCCAGTAGTATGATGGGCGGGAGCTACAATGAGCAGTTCTTC	CASSMMGGSYNEQFF
TRBV5-1	NA	TRBJ2-3	TRBD2	TGCGCCAGCAGCTTGGCCCAGAGGGCGGGGGACACAGATACGCAGTATTTT	CASSLAQRAGDTDTQYF
TRBV6-5	NA	TRBJ2-7	TRBD1	TGTGCCAGCAGTTACTCGCCTCGAACCAGGGGGGAGCAGTACTTC	CASSYSPRTRGEQYF
TRBV19	NA	TRBJ2-1	NA	TGTGCCAGTAGTCTCCTCCCTGGGGGGAACAATGAGCAGTTCTTC	CASSLLPGGNNEQFF
TRBV3-1/TRBV3-2	NA	TRBJ2-1	NA	TGTGCCAGCAGCCAACCATTTACAGAGGAGCAGTTCTTC	CASSQPFTEEQFF
TRBV4-2	few	TRBJ2-7	TRBD1	TGTGCCAGCAGCCAAGAGGGCAGGGGGTACTACGAGCAGTACTTC	CASSQEGRGYYEQYF
TRBV7-6	once	TRBJ1-1	NA	TGTGCCAGCAGCCCTCCCCCGAACACTGAAGCTTTCTTT	CASSPPPNTEAFF
TRBV2	NA	TRBJ2-7	NA	TGTGCCAGCAGGTACCAGGGTTCCTCCTACGAGCAGTACTTC	CASRYQGSSYEQYF
TRBV4-1	NA	TRBJ2-5	TRBD1	TGCGCCAGCAGCCACCCCGACAGGGTTGAGACCCAGTACTTC	CASSHPDRVETQYF
TRBV7-8	NA	TRBJ2-1	TRBD2	TGTGCCAGCAGACCTGACGGGACTAGAGCCTACAATGAGCAGTTCTTC	CASRPDGTRAYNEQFF
TRBV11-3	NA	TRBJ2-1	NA	TGTGCCAGCAGCTCTGACATAGCCTACAATGAGCAGTTCTTC	CASSSDIAYNEQFF
TRBV2	NA	TRBJ1-6	NA	TGTGCCAGCAGTGGGTCCCGTCCTAAGTTCCACTTT	CASSGSRPKFHF
TRBV29-1	NA	TRBJ2-1	TRBD2	TGCAGCGGGGGACTAACGGAGGAGCAGTTCTTC	CSGGLTEEQFF
TRBV7-2	NA	TRBJ1-1	NA	TGTGCCAGCAGCCCCCGGTCCACGTTTAACACTGAAGCTTTCTTT	CASSPRSTFNTEAFF